The 8 T cell receptor beta chains presented below share a single source sample, sequenced in a study of CD4 T cells in relation to SARS-CoV-2 and coronaviruses. Using immunoSEQ multiplex PCR, the repertoire was profiled, and TCRdb retains in-frame clones only, with some absent. The sample lists some 60,000 clones, 92% occurring once. Sequencing used naive CD4+ T cells from PBMCs. As to subset: naive CD4+ T cells isolated by negative enrichment. Receptors originate from an adult with COVID-19.

The chain recombines TRBV24-1 with TRBJ2-3, with TRBD1 matching over 8 bases. The V segment lost 3 bases and the J segment 0 bases; nucleotides outside the gene matches: 7. The CDR3 has 17 residues. From germline, CDR1 is KGHDR and CDR2 SFDVKD. CDR3 region: CATSDPLQGGSTDTQYF. The DNA for the CDR3 is TGTGCCACCAGTGATCCGTTACAGGGGGGTAGCACAGATACGCAGTATTTT.

The chain links TRBV5-5 to TRBJ1-3; D unresolved. V gave up 4 bases and J gave up 1 base, with 9 bases separating them. Germline V CDR1 and CDR2: SGHKS, YYEKEE (reference sequence). The CDR3 covers 14 residues. CDR3 coding DNA: TGTGCCAGCAGCCATCCAGGTTCTGGAAACACCATATATTTT. Translation: CASSHPGSGNTIYF.

The chain is built from TRBV24-1 and TRBJ2-7; perhaps TRBD2 as D (5 bases). This CDR3 has 15 amino acids. CDR1 is KGHDR, CDR2 SFDVKD, per germline. The V and J ends lost 7 bases and 3 bases respectively, with 18 bases between them. CDR3 protein: CATSAGVDSNYEQYF. For the CDR3, the DNA is TGTGCCACCAGCGCAGGCGTGGACTCCAACTACGAGCAGTACTTC.

This chain's CDR3 is CASSLATGITDTQYF. CDR3 bases: TGTGCCAGCAGCCTGGCGACAGGGATAACAGATACGCAGTATTTT. The chain combines TRBV11-2 with TRBJ2-3; TRBD1 matches at 7 bases. CDR3 length equals 15 residues. The germline gives CDR1 SGHAT, CDR2 FQNNGV. With 5 bases clipped from V and 3 bases from J, the junction kept 8 bases outside the gene matches.

The V and J genes are TRBV5-1 and TRBJ2-2; maybe TRBD2 (5 bases). Trimming removed 4 bases from V and 2 bases from J, with 9 bases in between. The length of the CDR3 is 14 residues. Germline-derived CDR1 and CDR2 are SGHRS and YFSETQ. In nucleotides, the CDR3 is TGCGCCAGCAGCACCGGGATCAACACCGGGGAGCTGTTTTTT. This codes for CASSTGINTGELFF.

V and J are TRBV5-1 and TRBJ2-3; D is uncertain. Per the germline V gene, CDR1 is SGHRS and CDR2 is YFSETQ. Trimming removed 4 bases at V and 3 bases at J, with 3 bases between. The CDR3 consists of 11 residues. The CDR3 is CASSATDTQYF. CDR3 coding DNA: TGCGCCAGCAGCGCGACAGATACGCAGTATTTT.

This clone was counted once. The CDR3 bases are TGTGCCAGTAGTATCTTCCGGGACTCCTTAGTGCCCCAGCATTTT. Translated, it gives CASSIFRDSLVPQHF. V gene TRBV19 combines with J gene TRBJ1-5; D is possibly TRBD1 (5 bases). CDR1 is LNHDA, CDR2 SQIVND, per germline (reference sequence). The length of the CDR3 is 15 residues. V lost 3 bases, J lost 9 bases, and 18 bases lay in between.

This chain links TRBV7-9 with TRBJ2-7, with TRBD2 identical over 9 bases. The V and J ends lost 3 bases and 5 bases, in that order; junction bases with no gene match: 8. The CDR3 is 15 residues long. Germline CDR1 is SEHNR and CDR2 is FQNEAQ (reference sequence). The CDR3 spells CASSFAGGGFDEQYF. In nucleotides, the CDR3 is TGTGCCAGCAGCTTTGCGGGGGGGGGTTTCGACGAGCAGTACTTC.